This TCR beta chain was obtained from a study of T cells expressing NK-cell markers. TCRdb reprocessed the 5' RACE reads and stores each CDR3 protein as one record, lacking DNA. The ten top clones account for roughly 5.2%, within a sample of roughly 350,000 distinct CDR3 sequences. The CDR3 is 15 residues long. Germline V lookup: CDR1 SGHTA, CDR2 FQGNSA. Material for sequencing was blood T cells: a sorted CD56 or NKG2C T cell subset, CD4+ or CD8+ T cells, or bulk PBMC T cells (not recorded which). This TCR was recovered from a man between 18 and 69 years old in good health. The V and J genes are TRBV7-2 and TRBJ2-2; lacking DNA, the TRBD1 call made by TCRdb goes unchecked. CDR3 amino acids: CASSHGGRVTGELFF. Using reference TRBV7-2 and TRBJ2-2 for the parts outside the CDR3, the full variable domain is GAGVSQSPSNKVTEKGKDVELRCDPISGHTALYWYRQSLGQGLEFLIYFQGNSAPDKSGLPSDRFSAERTGGSVSTLTIQRTQQEDSAVYLCASSHGGRVTGELFFGEGSRLTVL.